Each of the 26 T cell receptor beta chains below was sequenced from the same sample in a study of blood T cells in healthy people across ages. Combining a sample-barcoded 5' primer with a J-beta primer mix, a second PCR ran for about 7 to 12 cycles. TCRdb recomputed calls from the 5' RACE reads with MiXCR, one row per CDR3 protein. The sample includes some 790,000 distinct CDR3 sequences, around 26% of them seen just once. Input material: blood. These receptors were obtained from a woman of 80 years or more in good health.

CDR3 amino acids: CSAAPGTKWQPQHF. DNA for the CDR3: TGCAGTGCAGCACCCGGGACAAAGTGGCAGCCCCAGCATTTT. This chain joins TRBV20-1 and TRBJ1-5; perhaps TRBD1 as D (6 bases). Trimming stripped 6 bases from V and 7 bases from J, with 19 bases between. The CDR3 spans 14 residues. CDR1 DFQATT and CDR2 SNEGSKA come from the germline V gene (reference sequence).

Of note for this clonotype: A read error is possible here, since a much larger clone lies one base away. The chain has TRBV12-3 or TRBV12-4 and TRBJ1-5; D remains unclear. V was trimmed by 3 bases and J by 2 bases, leaving 14 bases between them. This CDR3 has 16 residues. The DNA of the CDR3 is TGTGCCAGCAGTTTTCGGGCCTTCCTAGGCAATCAGCCCCAGCATTTT. It specifies CASSFRAFLGNQPQHF.

At least ten counts were recorded for this clonotype. The chain has TRBV25-1 and TRBJ1-6; no clear D. This CDR3 has 16 amino acids. Per germline, CDR1 MGHDK and CDR2 SYGVNS. Trimming took off 3 bases at V and 3 bases at J, with 12 bases between the two ends. The CDR3 DNA reads TGTGCCAGCAGTGACGGTCATGTTTTCTATAATTCACCCCTCCACTTT. Translation: CASSDGHVFYNSPLHF.

This clonotype was seen many times. The rearrangement joins TRBV20-1 to TRBJ2-3; 8 nucleotides match TRBD2. Germline-derived CDR1 and CDR2 are DFQATT and SNEGSKA (reference sequence). This CDR3 has 16 residues. J lost 4 bases, V lost 0 bases, and 9 bases had no gene match. Here the CDR3 DNA reads TGCAGTGCTAGAGATAGCGGGGTACCGGGACCAGATACGCAGTATTTT. Translated, it gives CSARDSGVPGPDTQYF.

This clonotype was counted at least ten times. The J gene is TRBJ2-3, the V gene TRBV5-1; maybe TRBD2 (6 bases). This CDR3 has 15 residues. Deletions cut 4 bases from V and 3 bases from J, with 15 bases between. The germline V gene has CDR1 SGHRS and CDR2 YFSETQ. CDR3 residues: CASSPAGIWTDTQYF. CDR3 sequence (DNA): TGCGCCAGCAGCCCTGCGGGGATTTGGACAGATACGCAGTATTTT.

This clonotype has at least ten counts. This sequence joins TRBV20-1 and TRBJ2-1; D not resolved. The length of the CDR3 is 14 residues. The germline V gene has CDR1 DFQATT and CDR2 SNEGSKA (reference sequence). The germline V and J ends were trimmed by 1 base and 13 bases, with 20 bases remaining between them. The CDR3 region is CSARALKSDRDQFF. The CDR3 coding sequence is TGCAGTGCTAGAGCCTTAAAATCGGACCGAGACCAGTTCTTC.

This CDR3 is CASSQEATGVPYEQYF. DNA of the CDR3: TGCGCCAGCAGCCAAGAAGCGACAGGGGTCCCCTACGAGCAGTACTTC. The chain is built from TRBV4-3 and TRBJ2-7, with TRBD1 identical over 8 bases. CDR1 and CDR2 (germline): LGHNA, YSLEER. Losses at the gene ends were 0 bases for V and 2 bases for J; bases not matched to a gene: 6. The CDR3 contains 16 residues.

In regard to this clonotype: A much larger clone differs by one base, so this may be a read error. The rearrangement joins TRBV14 to TRBJ2-7, with 8 bases that match TRBD2. Losses at the gene ends were 5 bases for V and 10 bases for J; bases not matched to a gene: 10. CDR3 length: 13 residues. The V gene's germline CDR1 is SGHDN and CDR2 FVKESK. In nucleotides, the CDR3 is TGTGCCAGCAGCGCGGGGGGCCGGGGTACCCAGTACTTC. This sequence encodes CASSAGGRGTQYF.

In its sample, this clonotype was seen many times. Just one base apart from a much larger clone, this may be a read error. V and J are TRBV5-1 and TRBJ2-3; either TRBD1 or TRBD2 may supply D (5 bases each). CDR1 SGHRS and CDR2 YFSETQ come from the germline V gene. V lost 2 bases, J lost 6 bases, and 16 bases lay in between. CDR3 length: 15 residues. CDR3 coding DNA: TGCGCCAGCAGCTTCCGGGACCCCTCCTGGGATACGCAGTATTTT. Protein: CASSFRDPSWDTQYF.

The gene calls are TRBV6-2 or TRBV6-3 and TRBJ1-5; 9 positions match TRBD1. The V and J ends lost 4 bases and 3 bases, in that order; junction bases with no gene match: 10. This CDR3 is 17 amino acids long. Germline-derived CDR1 and CDR2 are MNHEY and SVGEGT. CDR3 DNA: TGTGCCAGCAGTTCCTTTCGGGACAGGGCTCACAATCAGCCCCAGCATTTT. It encodes CASSSFRDRAHNQPQHF.

This clonotype was counted between two and nine times. One junction end disagrees with the germline gene, perhaps due to a read error. This chain links TRBV7-2 with TRBJ2-1, with 7 bases that match TRBD1. The CDR3 totals 13 residues. Germline V gene sequence: CDR1 SGHTA, CDR2 FQGNSA. CDR3 amino acids: CASSPPDRAPLVF. CDR3 DNA sequence: TGTGCCAGCAGCCCACCAGACAGGGCCCCTCTCGTCTTC. Full variable domain (outside the CDR3, taken from reference TRBV7-2 and TRBJ2-1): GAGVSQSPSNKVTEKGKDVELRCDPISGHTALYWYRQSLGQGLEFLIYFQGNSAPDKSGLPSDRFSAERTGGSVSTLTIQRTQQEDSAVYLCASSPPDRAPLVFGPGTRLTVL.

With respect to this clonotype: Sequence at one end of the junction differs from germline and may be a read error. The rearrangement joins TRBV28 to TRBJ1-4, with a tentative D call TRBD1 (6 bases). The CDR3 has 15 residues. Per the germline V gene, CDR1 is MDHEN and CDR2 is SYDVKM. The CDR3, as DNA: TGTGCCGGCAGTTTATCAGGGGCAACTAATGAAAAACTGTTTTTT. Its protein is CAGSLSGATNEKLFF.

Regarding this clonotype: This clone may be a read error of a much larger clone one base away. This chain links TRBV12-3 or TRBV12-4 with TRBJ1-5; D gene uncertain. Trimming pared 4 bases from V and 7 bases from J, leaving 14 bases between. CDR3 length equals 14 residues. CDR3 amino acids: CASSCSGPSQPQHF. The CDR3, as DNA: TGTGCCAGCAGTTGTTCGGGCCCTAGCCAGCCCCAGCATTTT.

Concerning this clonotype itself: This may come from a read error, since a much larger clone is one base off. V gene TRBV11-2 combines with J gene TRBJ2-7; 9 nucleotides agree with TRBD2. V was pared by 4 bases and J by 7 bases, with 8 bases of the junction left unmatched. The CDR3 totals 14 residues. Germline CDR1 is SGHAT and CDR2 is FQNNGV. Written as DNA, the CDR3 is TGTGCCAGCAGCTGCATAGCGGGGGAGTGGGAGCAGTACTTC. Its translation: CASSCIAGEWEQYF.

This clonotype showed up many times. The rearrangement links TRBV4-3 to TRBJ2-5, with 7 bases identical to TRBD2. V lost 4 bases to trimming and J lost 5 bases; unmatched junction nucleotides: 10. This CDR3 has 15 amino acids. Germline V gene lookup returns CDR1 LGHNA and CDR2 YSLEER. In nucleotides, the CDR3 is TGCGCCAGCAGCCCATCCCCTAGCGGTCGGGAGACCCAGTACTTC. Its protein is CASSPSPSGRETQYF.

In its sample, this clonotype was seen a few times. This chain connects TRBV9 to TRBJ2-1; 10 positions agree with TRBD1. V was clipped by 3 bases and J by 9 bases; unmatched bases: 9. The CDR3 has 15 residues. Germline assignment: CDR1 SGDLS and CDR2 YYNGEE. CDR3 loop: CASSDRQGAAAEQFF. Here the CDR3 DNA reads TGTGCCAGCAGCGACCGACAGGGGGCTGCCGCTGAGCAGTTCTTC.

This clonotype was observed many times. The gene calls are TRBV27 and TRBJ2-6; no clear D. V was cut by 3 bases and J by 0 bases, with 24 bases left in between. Per germline, CDR1 MNHEY and CDR2 SMNVEV (reference sequence). The CDR3 consists of 21 residues. The CDR3 loop reads CASSLKPLPRQPDSGANVLTF. CDR3 bases: TGTGCCAGCAGTTTGAAACCCCTACCCAGGCAGCCAGACTCTGGGGCCAACGTCCTGACTTTC. Combining the CDR3 with reference TRBV27 and TRBJ2-6 gives the whole variable domain EAQVTQNPRYLITVTGKKLTVTCSQNMNHEYMSWYRQDPGLGLRQIYYSMNVEVTDKGDVPEGYKVSRKEKRNFPLILESPSPNQTSLYFCASSLKPLPRQPDSGANVLTFGAGSRLTVL.

The J gene is TRBJ2-3, the V gene TRBV3-1; perhaps TRBD2 as D (6 bases). With 1 base removed from V and 2 bases from J, the gap between germline ends came to 10 bases. The CDR3 covers 15 residues. From germline, CDR1 is LGHDT and CDR2 YNNKEL (reference sequence). The CDR3 here is CASSQAGTATDTQYF. The CDR3 DNA reads as TGTGCCAGCAGCCAAGCCGGGACTGCCACAGATACGCAGTATTTT.

This clonotype was found many times. The chain links TRBV30 to TRBJ1-2, with a possible D match to TRBD1 (6 bases). Between the trimmed V and J ends, which lost 3 bases and 5 bases, there was a span of 13 bases. Germline V gene data show CDR1 as GTSNPN and CDR2 as SVGIG (reference sequence). The CDR3 contains 13 residues. CDR3 sequence reads: CAWRLSRGYGYTF. The CDR3 bases are TGTGCCTGGAGGCTTAGTAGGGGGTATGGCTACACCTTC.

With regard to this clonotype: A much larger clone lies a single base off, so this may be a read error. The gene calls are TRBV14 and TRBJ2-1; 11 bases agree with TRBD2. There are 15 residues in the CDR3. The germline V gene encodes CDR1 SGHDN and CDR2 FVKESK. CDR3 in amino acids: CANSKPGLAVVEQFF. CDR3 DNA: TGTGCCAACAGCAAACCGGGACTAGCGGTAGTAGAGCAGTTCTTC.

The chain recombines TRBV4-1 with TRBJ2-6; the match to TRBD2 covers 10 bases. The CDR3 has 19 amino acids. Germline V gene lookup returns CDR1 MGHRA and CDR2 YSYEKL. Losses at the gene ends were 3 bases for V and 0 bases for J; bases not matched to a gene: 8. The CDR3 spells CASSQVIAGGNSGANVLTF. The DNA for the CDR3 is TGCGCCAGCAGCCAGGTCATAGCGGGGGGCAACTCTGGGGCCAACGTCCTGACTTTC.

This clonotype was seen a few times. The chain links TRBV7-2 to TRBJ2-2; D tentatively reads TRBD1 or TRBD2 (5 bases each). Looked up from germline, CDR1 is SGHTA and CDR2 is FQGNSA. The CDR3 spans 14 residues. V was pared by 5 bases and J by 7 bases, with 14 bases between. The CDR3 DNA follows: TGTGCCAGCAGCGGATCGGTGGGGGTCGGGGAGCTGTTTTTT. Protein sequence: CASSGSVGVGELFF.

Notes on this clonotype: A much bigger clone sits one base away, suggesting this may be a read error. The chain joins TRBV7-2 to TRBJ2-1, with 9 positions matching TRBD2. Per germline, CDR1 SGHTA and CDR2 FQGNSA. There are 15 residues in the CDR3. The junction had 7 bases not matched to a gene; V was cut back by 3 bases and J by 7 bases. For the CDR3, the DNA is TGTGCCAGCAGCTTGCGGCGGGGGGGCCTGAATGAGCAGTTCTTC. It specifies CASSLRRGGLNEQFF.

In the case of this clonotype: Given a much more abundant clone one base away, this may be a read error. This chain joins TRBV12-3 or TRBV12-4 and TRBJ1-2, with D possibly being TRBD1 (5 bases). The CDR3 consists of 13 residues. The CDR3 nucleotides read TGTGTCAGCAGCCAGGGCCTGAGGAGGGGCTACACCTTC. It yields the protein CVSSQGLRRGYTF.

The J gene is TRBJ2-7, the V gene TRBV11-2; TRBD1 agrees at 8 bases. The J call is uncertain, as TRBJ2-5 better fits the DNA end. CDR3 length: 14 amino acids. CDR1 is SGHAT, CDR2 FQNNGV, per germline. The CDR3 loop reads CASSPFGQGETQYF. DNA of the CDR3: TGTGCCAGCAGCCCCTTCGGACAGGGAGAGACCCAGTACTTC.

This clonotype has just a few counts. The V call is TRBV3-1, the J call TRBJ1-3; TRBD1 matches 10 bases. The V and J ends lost 4 bases and 0 bases, in that order; junction bases with no gene match: 9. CDR1 and CDR2 (germline): LGHDT, YNNKEL (reference sequence). The CDR3 sequence is 18 residues long. The CDR3 loop is CASSPSGTGALSGNTIYF. CDR3 coding DNA: TGTGCCAGCAGCCCATCCGGGACAGGGGCCCTCTCTGGAAACACCATATATTTT. Drawing the rest from reference TRBV3-1 and TRBJ1-3, the complete variable domain is DTAVSQTPKYLVTQMGNDKSIKCEQNLGHDTMYWYKQDSKKFLKIMFSYNNKELIINETVPNRFSPKSPDKAHLNLHINSLELGDSAVYFCASSPSGTGALSGNTIYFGEGSWLTVV.